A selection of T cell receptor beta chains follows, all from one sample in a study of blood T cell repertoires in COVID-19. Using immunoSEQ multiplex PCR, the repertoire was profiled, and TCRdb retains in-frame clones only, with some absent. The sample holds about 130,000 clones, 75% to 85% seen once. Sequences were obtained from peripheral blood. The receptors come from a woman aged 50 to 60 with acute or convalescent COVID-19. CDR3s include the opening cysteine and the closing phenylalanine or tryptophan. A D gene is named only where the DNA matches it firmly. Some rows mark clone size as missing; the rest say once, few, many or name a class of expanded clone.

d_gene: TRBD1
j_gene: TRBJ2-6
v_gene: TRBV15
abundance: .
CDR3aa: CATSSYRGPGANVLTF
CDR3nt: TGTGCCACCAGCAGCTACAGGGGGCCTGGGGCCAACGTCCTGACTTTC

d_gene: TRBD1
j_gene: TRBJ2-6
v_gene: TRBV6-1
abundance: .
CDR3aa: CASSERTGGRSGANVLTF
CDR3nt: TGTGCCAGCAGTGAACGGACAGGGGGAAGATCTGGGGCCAACGTCCTGACTTTC

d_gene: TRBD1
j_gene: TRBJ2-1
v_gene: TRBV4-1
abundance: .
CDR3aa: CASSQSRPGQGQFF
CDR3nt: TGCGCCAGCAGCCAATCCAGACCGGGACAGGGACAGTTCTTC

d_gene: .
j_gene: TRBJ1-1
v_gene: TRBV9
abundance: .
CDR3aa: CASSVDGGYTEAFF
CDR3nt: TGTGCCAGCAGCGTAGATGGGGGGTATACTGAAGCTTTCTTT

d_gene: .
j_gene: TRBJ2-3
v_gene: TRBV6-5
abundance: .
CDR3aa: CASSYSVQSTDTQYF
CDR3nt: TGTGCCAGCAGTTACTCGGTACAAAGCACAGATACGCAGTATTTT

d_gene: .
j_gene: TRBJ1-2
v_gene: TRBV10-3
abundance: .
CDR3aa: CAIRGAQTHPEDGYTF
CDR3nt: TGTGCCATCAGGGGAGCGCAGACCCACCCCGAGGATGGCTACACCTTC

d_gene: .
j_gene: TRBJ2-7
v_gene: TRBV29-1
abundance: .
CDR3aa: CSVRTPNRDEQYF
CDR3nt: TGCAGCGTGAGAACCCCAAACAGGGACGAGCAGTACTTC

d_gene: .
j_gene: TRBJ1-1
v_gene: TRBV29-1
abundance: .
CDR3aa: CGASRGLDTEAFF
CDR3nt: TGCGGAGCCAGTCGGGGATTGGACACTGAAGCTTTCTTT

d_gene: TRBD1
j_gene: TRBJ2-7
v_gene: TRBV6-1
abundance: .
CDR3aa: CASSEPGTVTYEQYF
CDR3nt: TGTGCCAGCAGTGAACCCGGGACAGTGACCTACGAGCAGTACTTC

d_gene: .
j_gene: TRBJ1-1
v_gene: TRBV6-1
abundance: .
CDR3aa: CASSDRVLSFF
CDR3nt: TGTGCCAGCAGTGACAGGGTGTTGTCTTTCTTT

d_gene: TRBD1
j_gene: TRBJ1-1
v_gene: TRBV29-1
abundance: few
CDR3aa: CSGLRDRGTTEAFF
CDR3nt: TGCAGCGGACTCCGGGACAGGGGAACCACTGAAGCTTTCTTT

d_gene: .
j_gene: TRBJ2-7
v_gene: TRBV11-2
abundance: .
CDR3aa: CASSYSAYEQYF
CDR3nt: TGTGCCAGCAGCTACAGTGCTTACGAGCAGTACTTC

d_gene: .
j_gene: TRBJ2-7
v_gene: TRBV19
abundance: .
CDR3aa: CASSLSTGPYEQYF
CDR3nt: TGTGCCAGTAGTCTTTCGACAGGACCCTACGAGCAGTACTTC

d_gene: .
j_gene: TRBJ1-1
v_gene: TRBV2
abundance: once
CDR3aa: CASSGTAKNTEAFF
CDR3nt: TGTGCCAGCAGTGGGACAGCGAAGAACACTGAAGCTTTCTTT

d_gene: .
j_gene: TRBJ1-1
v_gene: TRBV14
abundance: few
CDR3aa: CASSQGLFTEAFF
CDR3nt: TGTGCCAGCAGCCAAGGACTGTTCACTGAAGCTTTCTTT

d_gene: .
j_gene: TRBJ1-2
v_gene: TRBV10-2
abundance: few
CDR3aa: CASSEGGVYGYTF
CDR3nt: TGCGCCAGCAGTGAAGGCGGGGTTTACGGCTACACCTTC

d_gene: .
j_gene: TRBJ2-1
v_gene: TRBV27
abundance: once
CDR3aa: CASSSTPSASDEQFF
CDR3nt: TGTGCCAGCAGCTCGACTCCTAGTGCTAGTGATGAGCAGTTCTTC

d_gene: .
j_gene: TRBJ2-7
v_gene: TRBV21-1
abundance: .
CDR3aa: CASSRAQGAYEQYF
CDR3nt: TGTGCCAGCAGCAGAGCACAGGGGGCCTACGAGCAGTACTTC

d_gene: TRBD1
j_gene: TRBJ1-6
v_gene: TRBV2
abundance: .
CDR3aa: CASRDSGSPLHF
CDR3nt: TGTGCCAGCCGGGACAGTGGGTCACCCCTCCACTTT

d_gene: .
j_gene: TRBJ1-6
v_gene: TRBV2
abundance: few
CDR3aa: CASSEESSYNSPLHF
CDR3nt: TGTGCCAGCAGTGAGGAGAGCTCCTATAATTCACCCCTCCACTTT

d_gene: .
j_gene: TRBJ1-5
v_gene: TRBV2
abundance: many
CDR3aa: CASRTGRGSNQPQHF
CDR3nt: TGTGCCAGCAGGACAGGCCGGGGTAGCAATCAGCCCCAGCATTTT

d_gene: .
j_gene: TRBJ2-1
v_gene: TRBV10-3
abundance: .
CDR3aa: CAIRGASSYNEQFF
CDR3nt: TGTGCCATCAGGGGGGCTAGCTCCTACAATGAGCAGTTCTTC

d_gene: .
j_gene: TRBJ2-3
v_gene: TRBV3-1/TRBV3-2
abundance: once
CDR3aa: CASSRGLGDTQYF
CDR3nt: TGTGCCAGCAGCAGGGGATTGGGAGATACGCAGTATTTT

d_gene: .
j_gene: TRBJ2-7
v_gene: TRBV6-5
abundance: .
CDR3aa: CASRKPGTSSYEQYF
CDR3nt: TGTGCCAGCAGAAAACCGGGAACGAGCTCCTACGAGCAGTACTTC

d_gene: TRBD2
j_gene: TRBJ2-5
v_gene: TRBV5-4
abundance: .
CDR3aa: CASSLETSGGQETQYF
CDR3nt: TGTGCCAGCAGCTTAGAGACTAGCGGGGGGCAAGAGACCCAGTACTTC

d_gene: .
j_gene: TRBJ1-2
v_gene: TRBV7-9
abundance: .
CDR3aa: CASSLAVGTPYGYTF
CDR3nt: TGTGCCAGCAGCTTAGCGGTGGGCACTCCCTATGGCTACACCTTC

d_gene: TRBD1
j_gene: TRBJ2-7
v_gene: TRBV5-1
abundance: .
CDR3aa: CASSLTRTGPYEQYF
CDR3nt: TGCGCCAGCAGCTTAACCCGGACAGGCCCCTACGAGCAGTACTTC

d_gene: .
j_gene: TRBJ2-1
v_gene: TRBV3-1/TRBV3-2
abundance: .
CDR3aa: CASSRFEGNEQFF
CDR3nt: TGTGCCAGCAGCCGGTTCGAGGGCAATGAGCAGTTCTTC